This entry lists 30 T cell receptor beta chains sequenced from one sample in a study of blood T cell repertoires in COVID-19. The method was immunoSEQ multiplex PCR; TCRdb's version includes in-frame clones alone and lacks a portion of them. The table includes roughly 230,000 clones, roughly four fifths detected once. The material sequenced was PBMCs or T cells enriched from blood (not recorded which). The receptors derive from a man aged 45-60 years who had recovered from COVID-19.

This clone appeared a single time. V and J are TRBV9 and TRBJ1-5; 9 bases are a match to TRBD1. The CDR3 spans 18 residues. V lost 4 bases to trimming and J lost 3 bases; unmatched junction nucleotides: 14. Germline CDR1 reads SGDLS; CDR2 reads YYNGEE. The CDR3 protein is CASSLTLQGALVNQPQHF. The CDR3 DNA reads TGTGCCAGCAGCCTCACCTTACAGGGGGCCTTAGTCAATCAGCCCCAGCATTTT.

The chain employs TRBV6-2 or TRBV6-3 and TRBJ1-6; D not resolved. The CDR3 spans 15 residues. Per germline, CDR1 MNHEY and CDR2 SVGEGT. The V gene lost 6 bases and the J gene lost 2 bases, with 11 bases spanning the gap. The CDR3 sequence: CASSHLSTYNSPLHF. The CDR3 region has the DNA TGTGCCAGCAGCCACTTATCCACCTATAATTCACCCCTCCACTTT.

The genes are TRBV5-1 and TRBJ2-1; perhaps TRBD1 as D (5 bases). The V end was cut by 0 bases, the J end by 1 base, with 14 bases between. Germline CDR1 reads SGHRS; CDR2 reads YFSETQ. This CDR3 contains 17 residues. As DNA, the CDR3 is TGCGCCAGCAGCTTGGGCCCCCGGCAGGGTTCCTACAATGAGCAGTTCTTC. Translation: CASSLGPRQGSYNEQFF.

The genes are TRBV27 and TRBJ1-2; TRBD1 matches 9 bases. The CDR3 extends over 13 amino acids. The V and J ends lost 4 bases and 8 bases, in that order; junction bases with no gene match: 5. Germline V gene sequence: CDR1 MNHEY, CDR2 SMNVEV (reference sequence). The CDR3 is CASSYNRGLGYTF. DNA of the CDR3: TGTGCCAGCAGTTACAACAGGGGGCTAGGCTACACCTTC.

The chain has TRBV5-1 and TRBJ2-3; D uncertain. Trimming shortened V by 0 bases and J by 1 base, and 9 bases separated the two germline ends. The CDR3 extends over 15 amino acids. Germline V gene sequence: CDR1 SGHRS, CDR2 YFSETQ. The CDR3 is CASSLVGGGTDTQYF. The CDR3 DNA reads TGCGCCAGCAGCTTGGTTGGTGGAGGCACAGATACGCAGTATTTT.

This chain joins TRBV7-8 and TRBJ1-1; 7 bases fit TRBD1. The CDR3 contains 14 residues. Trimming took 3 bases from V and 0 from J; bases not matched to a gene: 1. The germline V gene encodes CDR1 SGHVS and CDR2 FQNEAQ. The CDR3 region is CASSLDRMNTEAFF. The DNA of the CDR3 is TGTGCCAGCAGCTTGGACAGGATGAACACTGAAGCTTTCTTT.

The chain uses TRBV11-3 and TRBJ1-1, with TRBD1 identical over 8 bases. Trimming cost V 2 bases and J 4 bases; bases outside gene matches: 6. Germline V lookup: CDR1 SGHNT, CDR2 YENEEA. This CDR3 region has 15 residues. The CDR3 region has the DNA TGTGCCAGCAGCTTAATAACAGGGGGAGGCACTGAAGCTTTCTTT. Translation gives CASSLITGGGTEAFF.

The V gene is TRBV29-1, the J gene TRBJ1-1, with D unclear. Germline assignment: CDR1 SQVTM and CDR2 ANQGSEA. This CDR3 region has 14 residues. The V and J ends lost 0 bases and 2 bases respectively, with 10 bases between them. The CDR3 region has the DNA TGCAGCGTTGAAGATGGAGGGTTTAACACTGAAGCTTTCTTT. Its protein product is CSVEDGGFNTEAFF.

The table lists this clone with a few counts. This chain links TRBV19 with TRBJ2-2; D gene uncertain. This CDR3 comprises 18 residues. The V end was cut by 0 bases, the J end by 3 bases, with 17 bases between. Germline-derived CDR1 and CDR2 are LNHDA and SQIVND (reference sequence). The CDR3 sequence: CASSIDKIGRSDTGELFF. Here the CDR3 DNA reads TGTGCCAGTAGTATAGATAAAATTGGCAGGTCAGACACCGGGGAGCTGTTTTTT.

The chain combines TRBV21-1 with TRBJ1-1; the DNA was not used to check the table's D call, TRBD1. TRBV21-1 is a recognized pseudogene. The CDR3 is 17 amino acids. CDR3 amino acids: CASSKGARGHENTEAFF. CDR3 nucleotides: TGTGCCAGCAGCAAAGGGGCACGGGGACACGAGAACACTGAAGCTTTCTTT.

CDR3 loop: CASSLGQGGETQYF. In nucleotides, the CDR3 is TGTGCCAGCTCACTAGGACAGGGCGGAGAGACCCAGTACTTC. The V gene is TRBV18, the J gene TRBJ2-5; TRBD1 matches at 8 bases. The length of the CDR3 is 14 residues. The V gene end was trimmed by 4 bases and the J gene end by 4 bases; junction bases not matched to a gene: 5. Germline V gene data show CDR1 as KGHSH and CDR2 as LQKENI.

This rearrangement joins TRBV19 to TRBJ1-5; D not certain. Between the trimmed V and J ends, which lost 4 bases and 5 bases, there was a span of 12 bases. CDR3 size: 14 residues. Germline CDR1 is LNHDA and CDR2 is SQIVND (reference sequence). In DNA form, the CDR3 reads TGTGCCAGTAGTAAGTGGAGTATTGATCAGCCCCAGCATTTT. Translating it yields CASSKWSIDQPQHF.

This chain uses TRBV10-1 with TRBJ1-5; D is possibly TRBD1 (6 bases). The CDR3 runs to 14 residues. V was cut by 4 bases and J by 6 bases, with 13 bases left in between. The germline V gene encodes CDR1 WNHNN and CDR2 SYGVQD (reference sequence). This chain's CDR3 is CASSAGHGTQPQHF. The CDR3 DNA is TGCGCCAGCAGTGCGGGACACGGAACTCAGCCCCAGCATTTT.

The chain recombines TRBV14 with TRBJ1-2, with 7 positions matching TRBD1. The CDR3 is 15 amino acids. J was trimmed by 4 bases and V by 1 base; bases with no gene match: 6. Per germline, CDR1 SGHDN and CDR2 FVKESK. In DNA, the CDR3 is TGTGCCAGCAGCCAAGGGACAGGCCGAGGCTATGGCTACACCTTC. Its translation: CASSQGTGRGYGYTF.

This clone was seen a single time. The chain combines TRBV7-2 with TRBJ1-1; D not resolved. The V and J ends lost 5 bases and 1 base respectively, with 11 bases between them. Germline V gives CDR1 SGHTA, CDR2 FQGNSA. CDR3 length: 14 residues. The CDR3 is CASSPQAQNTEAFF. CDR3 coding DNA: TGTGCCAGCAGCCCCCAGGCCCAGAACACTGAAGCTTTCTTT.

The chain has TRBV9 and TRBJ2-3; the D gene is possibly TRBD2 (6 bases). The length of the CDR3 is 12 residues. The V gene lost 4 bases and the J gene lost 4 bases, with 7 bases spanning the gap. Germline CDR1 SGDLS, CDR2 YYNGEE. CDR3: CASSRDSDTQYF. Written as DNA, the CDR3 is TGTGCCAGCAGCCGGGACTCAGATACGCAGTATTTT.

V gene TRBV5-1 combines with J gene TRBJ2-5, with TRBD1 as a possible D gene (6 bases). The CDR3 has 14 residues. Germline V gene lookup returns CDR1 SGHRS and CDR2 YFSETQ. V shed 0 bases and J shed 1 base, with 7 bases lying between them. Here the CDR3 reads CASSLVGGQETQYF. CDR3 DNA: TGCGCCAGCAGCTTGGTAGGGGGCCAAGAGACCCAGTACTTC. Full variable domain (remainder filled in from reference TRBV5-1 and TRBJ2-5): KAGVTQTPRYLIKTRGQQVTLSCSPISGHRSVSWYQQTPGQGLQFLFEYFSETQRNKGNFPGRFSGRQFSNSRSEMNVSTLELGDSALYLCASSLVGGQETQYFGPGTRLLVL.

The rearrangement uses TRBV7-2 and TRBJ1-1, with TRBD1 as a possible D gene (5 bases). Germline assignment: CDR1 SGHTA and CDR2 FQGNSA. The CDR3 contains 14 residues. Trimming cost V 5 bases and J 3 bases, with 13 bases left between them. Here the CDR3 DNA reads TGTGCCAGCAGCCCTACAGGAGGGGACACTGAAGCTTTCTTT. Translation: CASSPTGGDTEAFF.

The rearrangement uses TRBV6-4 and TRBJ1-5; 7 nucleotides agree with TRBD1. Germline V CDR1 and CDR2: MRHNA, SNTAGT. The CDR3 is made up of 15 amino acids. After removal of 3 bases from V and 8 bases from J, the junction contained 10 bases not matched to a gene. CDR3 protein: CASSERQGGFEPQHF. The CDR3, as DNA: TGTGCCAGCAGTGAACGACAGGGTGGTTTTGAGCCCCAGCATTTT.

The rearrangement uses TRBV2 and TRBJ1-2; 9 nucleotides match TRBD1. J was trimmed by 6 bases and V by 6 bases; bases with no gene match: 8. This CDR3 has 14 amino acids. Germline V lookup: CDR1 SNHLY, CDR2 FYNNEI. The CDR3 DNA follows: TGTGCCAGCAGGGCGGGACAGGGAGATCATGGCTACACCTTC. This sequence encodes CASRAGQGDHGYTF.

This clone has just a few counts. The chain is built from TRBV10-3 and TRBJ2-7, with 7 nucleotides matching TRBD1. This CDR3 has 13 amino acids. From germline, CDR1 is ENHRY and CDR2 SYGVKD. V gave up 5 bases and J gave up 5 bases; unmatched junction bases: 6. CDR3 region: CAISPRTGHEQYF. CDR3 sequence (DNA): TGTGCCATCAGTCCTAGGACAGGCCACGAGCAGTACTTC.

The rearrangement joins TRBV7-9 to TRBJ2-1; 10 nucleotides match TRBD2. Germline CDR1 is SEHNR and CDR2 is FQNEAQ (reference sequence). V lost 1 base to trimming and J lost 9 bases; unmatched junction nucleotides: 6. This CDR3 comprises 15 residues. Written as DNA, the CDR3 is TGTGCCAGCAGCTTAGTAGCGGGAGGAATGGGTGAGCAGTTCTTC. Residues: CASSLVAGGMGEQFF.

The gene calls are TRBV5-5 and TRBJ1-2, with 9 bases that match TRBD1. With 2 bases clipped from V and 8 bases from J, the junction kept 4 bases outside the gene matches. Germline V lookup: CDR1 SGHKS, CDR2 YYEKEE (reference sequence). The CDR3 runs 13 residues. CDR3 in amino acids: CASSFPTGGGYTF. The CDR3 coding sequence is TGTGCCAGCAGCTTCCCCACAGGGGGCGGCTACACCTTC. The entire variable domain, with the rest obtained from reference TRBV5-5 and TRBJ1-2, is as follows: DAGVTQSPTHLIKTRGQQVTLRCSPISGHKSVSWYQQVLGQGPQFIFQYYEKEERGRGNFPDRFSARQFPNYSSELNVNALLLGDSALYLCASSFPTGGGYTFGSGTRLTVV.

The V gene is TRBV7-3, the J gene TRBJ2-1; D possibly corresponds to TRBD1 (6 bases). Germline V gives CDR1 SGHTA, CDR2 FQGTGA. V was pared by 5 bases and J by 7 bases, with 9 bases between. The CDR3 loop spans 12 amino acids. The CDR3 nucleotides are TGTGCCAGCAGCCTTGACAGGAATGAGCAGTTCTTC. The encoded protein is CASSLDRNEQFF.

The chain recombines TRBV6-6 with TRBJ1-1; the D is unclear. Trimming cost V 7 bases and J 6 bases, with 12 bases left between them. Germline V gene sequence: CDR1 MNHNY, CDR2 SVGAGI (reference sequence). This CDR3 region has 12 residues. Here the CDR3 DNA reads TGTGCCAGCATCCATGGAGGATCTGAAGCTTTCTTT. Its translation is CASIHGGSEAFF.

J is TRBJ2-5 and V is TRBV5-8, with unresolved D. Germline-derived CDR1 and CDR2 are SGHTS and YDEGEE. Trimming stripped 3 bases from V and 1 base from J, with 16 bases between. The CDR3 loop spans 16 amino acids. This CDR3 reads CASSSRWKEVQETQYF. The DNA for the CDR3 is TGTGCCAGCAGCTCCAGGTGGAAGGAAGTCCAAGAGACCCAGTACTTC.

V gene TRBV27 combines with J gene TRBJ2-2; D gene unclear. Trimming cost V 6 bases and J 4 bases, with 18 bases left between them. Germline V lookup: CDR1 MNHEY, CDR2 SMNVEV (reference sequence). The CDR3 is 16 residues long. The CDR3 protein is CASRTKPERVTGELFF. For the CDR3, the DNA is TGTGCCAGCAGAACCAAACCGGAGCGTGTCACCGGGGAGCTGTTTTTT.

The J gene is TRBJ2-5, the V gene TRBV7-2, with a tentative D call TRBD1 (6 bases). The CDR3 loop spans 14 amino acids. Trimming removed 5 bases from V and 5 bases from J, with 15 bases in between. Germline values: CDR1 SGHTA, CDR2 FQGNSA. The CDR3 bases are TGTGCCAGCAGCAGGGAACGGACAGCGGAGACCCAGTACTTC. It yields the protein CASSRERTAETQYF.

The chain joins TRBV28 to TRBJ1-4; D uncertain. CDR1 is MDHEN and CDR2 is SYDVKM in the germline V gene. The CDR3 totals 15 residues. V lost 6 bases to trimming and J lost 2 bases, with 13 bases between them. The CDR3 DNA is TGTGCCAGCAGCCGTCTAGGGAGTACTAATGAAAAACTGTTTTTT. It translates to CASSRLGSTNEKLFF. Complete variable domain (other parts from reference TRBV28 and TRBJ1-4): DVKVTQSSRYLVKRTGEKVFLECVQDMDHENMFWYRQDPGLGLRLIYFSYDVKMKEKGDIPEGYSVSREKKERFSLILESASTNQTSMYLCASSRLGSTNEKLFFGSGTQLSVL.

V and J are TRBV29-1 and TRBJ2-3; tentative D call: TRBD1 (5 bases). The V and J ends lost 6 bases and 4 bases respectively, with 11 bases between them. Per the germline V gene, CDR1 is SQVTM and CDR2 is ANQGSEA. CDR3 length: 12 residues. CDR3: CSVLLGPDTQYF. The CDR3 region has the DNA TGCAGCGTATTATTGGGGCCAGATACGCAGTATTTT.